The sample holds many counts of the clone carrying this T cell receptor (beta chain). Antigen specificity is unknown. These data come from a study of T cell repertoires in cytomegalovirus infection. About the study: Through public TCR beta signatures, both CMV infection and matching HLA type were indicated. Study-level findings and limits: The study found HLA-C-restricted CMV-specific TCR beta clonotypes dominating the ex vivo response.

CDR1 and CDR2 (germline): SGHNT, YYREEE (reference sequence). The CDR3 contains 15 residues. V lost 4 bases, J lost 1 base, and 13 bases lay in between. TCRdb ran MiXCR on the reads and lists one entry per CDR3 protein. In the table there are tens of thousands of distinct CDR3 sequences, about 3.8% of which are singletons. J is TRBJ2-3 and V is TRBV5-4, with D maybe TRBD2 (5 bases). The sequence was collected from a human donor in good health (CMV status not recorded). Some clones in this sample may be carry-over from other donors' samples. The sample consisted of PBMCs. This CDR3 reads CASSPGGRRTDTQYF. The CDR3 nucleotides read TGTGCCAGCAGCCCCGGCGGGCGCCGCACAGATACGCAGTATTTT.